This TCR beta chain was captured in a study of beta chain features in type 1 diabetes. Broader study findings: VDJ junctions in type 1 diabetes patients carried more deletions and fewer insertions. In all four CD4+ subsets, TCRB CDR3 length was significantly, moderately reduced in type 1 diabetes.

The CDR3 runs 16 residues. Since all of the isolated RNA was reverse transcribed, expressed TCRB transcripts were what got sequenced. Some clones are missing from TCRdb's copy, which holds only in-frame ones; the method was immunoSEQ multiplex PCR. This sample has under 150,000 clones, with 17% found just once. This clone was counted a few times. Its antigen is not identified. In total, each donor contributed a single heparinised blood draw that averaged around 0.12 L. Purity exceeding 95% was reached by all sorted populations. The chain combines TRBV21-1 with TRBJ2-7; the DNA was not compared with TRBD1, the D call given in the table. TRBV21-1 is recorded as a pseudogene. Material: central memory CD4+ T cells from blood. This TCR was recovered from a man aged 18-30 years with type 1 diabetes. The CDR3 reads CASRHPLGQGRYEQYF. In DNA form, the CDR3 reads TGTGCCAGCAGGCACCCTTTGGGACAGGGGCGTTACGAGCAGTACTTC.